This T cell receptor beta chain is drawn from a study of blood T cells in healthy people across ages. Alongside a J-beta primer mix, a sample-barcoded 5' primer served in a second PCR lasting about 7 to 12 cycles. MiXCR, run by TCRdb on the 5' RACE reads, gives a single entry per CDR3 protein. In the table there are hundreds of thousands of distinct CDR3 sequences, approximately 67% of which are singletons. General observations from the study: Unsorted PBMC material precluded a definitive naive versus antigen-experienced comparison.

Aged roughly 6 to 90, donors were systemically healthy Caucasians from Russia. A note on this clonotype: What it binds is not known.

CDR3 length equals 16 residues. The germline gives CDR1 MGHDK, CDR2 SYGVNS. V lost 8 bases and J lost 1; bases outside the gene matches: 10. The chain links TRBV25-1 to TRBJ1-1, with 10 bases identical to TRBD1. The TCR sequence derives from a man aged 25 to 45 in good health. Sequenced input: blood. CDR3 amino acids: CASPGPGQGKNTEAFF. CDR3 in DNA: TGTGCCAGCCCCGGTCCGGGACAGGGGAAGAACACTGAAGCTTTCTTT.